The next 17 T cell receptor beta chains were all read from a single sample in a study of CXCR3-negative and CXCR3-positive naive CD8 T cells. Study-level points and caveats: Hydrophobicity of TRB CDR3s was greater in CXCR3-positive naive cells than in CXCR3-negative naive cells.

The antigens for these receptors are not known. UMI-tagged TRB cDNA libraries were built via 5' RACE. TCRdb derives one entry per CDR3 protein from the 5' RACE reads, leaving out DNA. Its table records roughly 110,000 distinct CDR3 sequences. The sequenced material came from naive CXCR3+ CD8+ T cells from blood. This sample's subset: CD45RO-CCR7+CD27+CD95- naive CD8+ T cells expressing CXCR3 (TNR3+). The receptors shown here come from a human donor in good health. Some clones in this sample may be carry-over from other donors' samples.

The chain uses TRBV7-9 and TRBJ1-1. Germline CDR1 SEHNR, CDR2 FQNEAQ (reference sequence). The CDR3 is 12 amino acids. CDR3 sequence: CASKSQGAEAFF.

The V gene is TRBV10-3, the J gene TRBJ2-1; TCRdb's D gene call, TRBD2, goes unchecked for lack of DNA. Germline values: CDR1 ENHRY, CDR2 SYGVKD. This CDR3 spans 16 amino acids. This chain's CDR3 is CAISEPSGGAYNEQFF.

The CDR3 protein is CASSLSANRVYEQYF. The rearrangement joins TRBV28 to TRBJ2-7; TCRdb's D gene call, TRBD1, goes unchecked for lack of DNA. Germline CDR1 is MDHEN and CDR2 is SYDVKM. The CDR3 is 15 residues long.

V gene TRBV7-9 combines with J gene TRBJ2-5; without DNA, the TCRdb call of TRBD2 cannot be checked. The germline gives CDR1 SEHNR, CDR2 FQNEAQ (reference sequence). The CDR3 spans 13 residues. CDR3 in amino acids: CASSSGAQETQYF.

This rearrangement joins TRBV7-3 to TRBJ2-2; TCRdb calls TRBD1, which cannot be checked without DNA. This CDR3 contains 13 residues. CDR1 is SGHTA and CDR2 is FQGTGA in the germline V gene. CDR3 sequence: CASSLGGLGELFF.

The J gene is TRBJ2-2, the V gene TRBV20-1. The CDR3 has 14 amino acids. Germline-derived CDR1 and CDR2 are DFQATT and SNEGSKA (reference sequence). The CDR3 sequence: CSARSLVGTGELFF.

This chain uses TRBV13 with TRBJ2-1. Germline V gene sequence: CDR1 PRHDT, CDR2 FYEKMQ (reference sequence). The CDR3 has 17 residues. CDR3 loop: CASSLRFSDESYNEQFF.

V is TRBV19 and J is TRBJ2-7; the TRBD1 assignment by TCRdb is unverifiable without DNA. Germline CDR1 reads LNHDA; CDR2 reads SQIVND (reference sequence). CDR3 length equals 15 residues. The chain's CDR3 is CASSIGGDGFYEQYF.

This CDR3 reads CASGFQSSYEQYF. The J gene is TRBJ2-7, the V gene TRBV12-5. The V gene's germline CDR1 is LGHNT and CDR2 FRNRAP. The CDR3 contains 13 residues.

The rearrangement links TRBV4-3 to TRBJ2-7. Germline-derived CDR1 and CDR2 are LGHNA and YSLEER. The CDR3 length is 15 residues. The CDR3 here is CASSQDSGSSYEQYF.

The chain links TRBV6-6 to TRBJ2-1; TCRdb returns TRBD2, unconfirmable since there is no DNA. The length of the CDR3 is 14 residues. CDR1 and CDR2 from the germline V gene are MNHNY and SVGAGI (reference sequence). This chain's CDR3 is CASSYSLEGSEQFF.

The gene calls are TRBV2 and TRBJ2-5; TCRdb outputs TRBD1, but without DNA this stays unchecked. The CDR3 has 16 amino acids. CDR1 and CDR2 (germline): SNHLY, FYNNEI. CDR3 sequence reads: CASSEALLGPGETQYF.

The rearrangement joins TRBV24-1 to TRBJ2-5; TCRdb selects TRBD2, and the lack of DNA leaves this call unchecked. CDR1 KGHDR and CDR2 SFDVKD come from the germline V gene. The CDR3 covers 11 residues. The CDR3 loop reads CATREEETQYF.

The rearrangement joins TRBV20-1 to TRBJ2-3; the D call of TRBD2 rests on TCRdb alone, since no DNA is present to check it. Germline V gene sequence: CDR1 DFQATT, CDR2 SNEGSKA (reference sequence). The CDR3 runs to 14 residues. The CDR3: CSASSSGNTDTQYF.

The CDR3 loop reads CAIGYSSLTSGTGSDTQYF. V is TRBV10-3 and J is TRBJ2-3; TCRdb outputs TRBD1, but without DNA this stays unchecked. The CDR3 spans 19 residues. The germline gives CDR1 ENHRY, CDR2 SYGVKD.

The chain employs TRBV2 and TRBJ1-1; TCRdb indicates TRBD1, and absent DNA this call remains unverified. The germline V gene has CDR1 SNHLY and CDR2 FYNNEI. The CDR3 length is 14 residues. The CDR3 is CASSEGSGNTEAFF.

The V and J genes are TRBV12-3 or TRBV12-4 and TRBJ2-5. The CDR3 contains 14 residues. CDR3 residues: CASSLVLYQETQYF.